This TCR beta chain emerged from a study of T cell repertoires in cytomegalovirus infection. Study-wide context: Both CMV infection and a matching HLA type were indicated by public TCR beta signatures. Findings of the study overall: CMV-specific TCR beta clonotypes restricted by HLA-C dominated the ex vivo response. Cumulative frequency of public TCR beta families picked out carriers of CMV plus the relevant HLA.

TCRdb redid the calling of the reads with MiXCR, one entry per CDR3 protein. Of around 210,000 distinct CDR3 sequences in the sample, around 6.4% were seen once. This CDR3 region has 13 residues. In germline, CDR1 is MNHEY, CDR2 SMNVEV (reference sequence). V gave up 4 bases and J gave up 5 bases, with 11 bases separating them. The table lists this clonotype with many counts. Its antigen is unidentified. This receptor was obtained from a human donor in good health (CMV status not recorded). Some clones in this sample may be carry-over from other donors' samples. The chain carries TRBV27 and TRBJ1-1; the D gene is possibly TRBD1 (5 bases). Sequencing input: PBMCs. CDR3 nucleotide sequence: TGTGCCAGCAGTTGGGACGGAGGGACTGAAGCTTTCTTT. This codes for CASSWDGGTEAFF.